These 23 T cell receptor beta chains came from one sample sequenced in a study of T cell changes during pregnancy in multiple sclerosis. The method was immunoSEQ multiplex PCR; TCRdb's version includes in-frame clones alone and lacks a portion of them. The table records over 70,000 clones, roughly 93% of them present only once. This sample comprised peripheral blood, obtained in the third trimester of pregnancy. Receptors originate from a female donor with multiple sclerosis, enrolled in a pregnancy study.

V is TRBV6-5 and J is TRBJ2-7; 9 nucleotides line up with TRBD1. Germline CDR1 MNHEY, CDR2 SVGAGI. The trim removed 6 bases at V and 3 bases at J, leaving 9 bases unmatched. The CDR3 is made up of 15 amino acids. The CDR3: CASSNTGGAHYEQYF. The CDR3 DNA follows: TGTGCCAGCAGCAATACAGGGGGCGCCCACTACGAGCAGTACTTC.

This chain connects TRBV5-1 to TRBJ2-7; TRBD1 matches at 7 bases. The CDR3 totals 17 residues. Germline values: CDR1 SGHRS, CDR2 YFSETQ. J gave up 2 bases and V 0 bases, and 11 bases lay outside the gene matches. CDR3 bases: TGCGCCAGCAGCTTGGACCCTCCCGGGACAGCCCCCTACGAGCAGTACTTC. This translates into CASSLDPPGTAPYEQYF.

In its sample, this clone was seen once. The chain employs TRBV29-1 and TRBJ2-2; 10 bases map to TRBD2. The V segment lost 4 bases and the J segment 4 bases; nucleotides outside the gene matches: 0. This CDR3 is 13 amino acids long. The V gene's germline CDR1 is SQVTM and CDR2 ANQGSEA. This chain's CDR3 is CSVGLAGTGELFF. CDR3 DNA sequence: TGCAGCGTTGGACTAGCGGGCACCGGGGAGCTGTTTTTT.

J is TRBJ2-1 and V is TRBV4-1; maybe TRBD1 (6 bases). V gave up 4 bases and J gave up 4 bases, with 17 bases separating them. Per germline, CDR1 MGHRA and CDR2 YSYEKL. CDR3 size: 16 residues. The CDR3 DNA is TGCGCCAGCAGCCCCCCACCGAGGACAGCGTACAATGAGCAGTTCTTC. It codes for CASSPPPRTAYNEQFF.

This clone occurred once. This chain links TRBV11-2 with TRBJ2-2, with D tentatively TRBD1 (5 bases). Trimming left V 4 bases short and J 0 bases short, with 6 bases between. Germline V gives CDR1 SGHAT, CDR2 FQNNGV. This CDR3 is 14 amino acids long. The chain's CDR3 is CASSSTANTGELFF. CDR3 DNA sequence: TGTGCCAGCAGCTCGACAGCGAACACCGGGGAGCTGTTTTTT. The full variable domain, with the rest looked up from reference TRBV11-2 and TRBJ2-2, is EAGVAQSPRYKIIEKRQSVAFWCNPISGHATLYWYQQILGQGPKLLIQFQNNGVVDDSQLPKDRFSAERLKGVDSTLKIQPAKLEDSAVYLCASSSTANTGELFFGEGSRLTVL.

As DNA, the CDR3 is TGTGCCAGCAGCTTGTTAGGAGGGATTTCGGAGGAGCAGTACTTC. It codes for CASSLLGGISEEQYF. J is TRBJ2-7 and V is TRBV5-5, with D tentatively TRBD2 (6 bases). Germline V lookup: CDR1 SGHKS, CDR2 YYEKEE (reference sequence). The CDR3 runs 15 residues. V lost 1 base, J lost 7 bases, and 18 bases lay in between. Together with reference TRBV5-5 and TRBJ2-7, the CDR3 gives the full variable domain: DAGVTQSPTHLIKTRGQQVTLRCSPISGHKSVSWYQQVLGQGPQFIFQYYEKEERGRGNFPDRFSARQFPNYSSELNVNALLLGDSALYLCASSLLGGISEEQYFGPGTRLTVT.

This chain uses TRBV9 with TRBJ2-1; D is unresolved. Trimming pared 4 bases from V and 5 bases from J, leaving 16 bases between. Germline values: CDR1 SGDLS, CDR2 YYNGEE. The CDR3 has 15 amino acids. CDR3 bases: TGTGCCAGCAGCTTACACCCGACTTCCGACAATGAGCAGTTCTTC. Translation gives CASSLHPTSDNEQFF.

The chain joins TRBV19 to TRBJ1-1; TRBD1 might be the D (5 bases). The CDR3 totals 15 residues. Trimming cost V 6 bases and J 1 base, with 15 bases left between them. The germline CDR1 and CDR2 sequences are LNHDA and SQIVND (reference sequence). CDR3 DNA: TGTGCCAGTAGAAAAGGGGAAAACAGGAACACTGAAGCTTTCTTT. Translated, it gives CASRKGENRNTEAFF.

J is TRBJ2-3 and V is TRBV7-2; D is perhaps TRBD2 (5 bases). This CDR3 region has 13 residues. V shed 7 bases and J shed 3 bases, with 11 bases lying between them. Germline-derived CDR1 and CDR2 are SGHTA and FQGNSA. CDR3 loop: CASKGSGTDTQYF. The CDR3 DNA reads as TGTGCCAGCAAGGGAAGCGGTACAGATACGCAGTATTTT.

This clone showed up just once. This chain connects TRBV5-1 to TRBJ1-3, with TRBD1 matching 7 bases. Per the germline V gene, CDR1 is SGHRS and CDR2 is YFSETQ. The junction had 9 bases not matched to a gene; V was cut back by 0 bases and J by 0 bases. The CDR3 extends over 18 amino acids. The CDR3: CASSLAPQGQYSGNTIYF. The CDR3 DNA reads TGCGCCAGCAGCTTGGCCCCACAGGGACAGTACTCTGGAAACACCATATATTTT.

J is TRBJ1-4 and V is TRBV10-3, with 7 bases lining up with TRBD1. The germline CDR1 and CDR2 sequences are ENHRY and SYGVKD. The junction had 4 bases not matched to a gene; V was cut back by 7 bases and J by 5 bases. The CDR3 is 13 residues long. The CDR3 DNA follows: TGTGCCATCAACAGGGGCCCCAATGAAAAACTGTTTTTT. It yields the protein CAINRGPNEKLFF.

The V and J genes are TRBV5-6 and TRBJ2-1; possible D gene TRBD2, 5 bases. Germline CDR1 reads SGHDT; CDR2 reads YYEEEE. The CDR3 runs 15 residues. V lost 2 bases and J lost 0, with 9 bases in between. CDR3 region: CASSFLTSSYNEQFF. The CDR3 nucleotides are TGTGCCAGCAGCTTCTTAACTAGCTCCTACAATGAGCAGTTCTTC. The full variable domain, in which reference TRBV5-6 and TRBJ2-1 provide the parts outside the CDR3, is DAGVTQSPTHLIKTRGQQVTLRCSPKSGHDTVSWYQQALGQGPQFIFQYYEEEERQRGNFPDRFSGHQFPNYSSELNVNALLLGDSALYLCASSFLTSSYNEQFFGPGTRLTVL.

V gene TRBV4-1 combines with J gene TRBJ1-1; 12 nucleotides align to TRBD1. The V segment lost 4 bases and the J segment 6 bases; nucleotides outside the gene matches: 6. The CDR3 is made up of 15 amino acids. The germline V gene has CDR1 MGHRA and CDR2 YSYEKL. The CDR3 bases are TGCGCCAGCAGCCTCGGGGGACAGGGGGCCTCTGAAGCTTTCTTT. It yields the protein CASSLGGQGASEAFF.

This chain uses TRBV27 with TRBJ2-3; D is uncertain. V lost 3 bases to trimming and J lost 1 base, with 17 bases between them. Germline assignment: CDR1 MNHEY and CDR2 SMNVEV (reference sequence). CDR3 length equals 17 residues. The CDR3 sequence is CASSFGARPLRTDTQYF. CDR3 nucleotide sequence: TGTGCCAGCAGTTTTGGAGCAAGGCCATTACGCACAGATACGCAGTATTTT.

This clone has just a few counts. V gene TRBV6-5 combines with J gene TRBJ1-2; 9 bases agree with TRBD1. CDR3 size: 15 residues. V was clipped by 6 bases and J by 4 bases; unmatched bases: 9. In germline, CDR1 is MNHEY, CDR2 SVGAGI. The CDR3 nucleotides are TGTGCCAGCAGCCCCGGGACAGGGAAGGTCTATGGCTACACCTTC. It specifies CASSPGTGKVYGYTF.

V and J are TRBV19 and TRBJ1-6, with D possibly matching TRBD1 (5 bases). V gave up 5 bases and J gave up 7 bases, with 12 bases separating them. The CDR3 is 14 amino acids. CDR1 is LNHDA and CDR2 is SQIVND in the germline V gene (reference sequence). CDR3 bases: TGTGCCAGTAGTTCAGGGACTCTGAATTCACCCCTCCACTTT. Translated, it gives CASSSGTLNSPLHF.

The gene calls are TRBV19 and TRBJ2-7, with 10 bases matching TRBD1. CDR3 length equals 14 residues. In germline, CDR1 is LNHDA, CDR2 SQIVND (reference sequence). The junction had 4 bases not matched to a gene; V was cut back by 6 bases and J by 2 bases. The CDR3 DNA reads TGTGCCAGTAGGCTGGGACAGGGGCCCTACGAGCAGTACTTC. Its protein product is CASRLGQGPYEQYF.

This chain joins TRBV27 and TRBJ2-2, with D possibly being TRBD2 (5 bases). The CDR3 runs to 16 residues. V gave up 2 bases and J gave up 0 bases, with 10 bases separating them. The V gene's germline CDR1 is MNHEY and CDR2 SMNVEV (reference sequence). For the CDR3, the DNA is TGTGCCAGCAGTTTACAGACTATCGCGAACACCGGGGAGCTGTTTTTT. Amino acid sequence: CASSLQTIANTGELFF.

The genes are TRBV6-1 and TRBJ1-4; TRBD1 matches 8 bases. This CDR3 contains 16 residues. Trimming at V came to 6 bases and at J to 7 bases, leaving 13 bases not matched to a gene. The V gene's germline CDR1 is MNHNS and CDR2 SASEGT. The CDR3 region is CASSETPGGAGEKLFF. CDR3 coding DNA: TGTGCCAGCAGCGAAACTCCAGGGGGCGCGGGTGAAAAACTGTTTTTT.

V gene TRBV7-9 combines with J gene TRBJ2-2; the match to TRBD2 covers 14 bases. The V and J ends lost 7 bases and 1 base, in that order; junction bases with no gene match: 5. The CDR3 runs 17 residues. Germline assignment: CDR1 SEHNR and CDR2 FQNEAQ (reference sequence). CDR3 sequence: CASNLGLAGGNTGELFF. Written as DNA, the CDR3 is TGTGCCAGCAACCTTGGACTAGCGGGAGGGAACACCGGGGAGCTGTTTTTT.

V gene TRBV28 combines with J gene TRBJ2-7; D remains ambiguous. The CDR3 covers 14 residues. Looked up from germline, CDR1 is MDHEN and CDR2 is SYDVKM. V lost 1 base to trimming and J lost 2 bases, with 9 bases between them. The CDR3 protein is CASSLLGPTYEQYF. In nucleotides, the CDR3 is TGTGCCAGCAGTTTATTGGGCCCGACCTACGAGCAGTACTTC.

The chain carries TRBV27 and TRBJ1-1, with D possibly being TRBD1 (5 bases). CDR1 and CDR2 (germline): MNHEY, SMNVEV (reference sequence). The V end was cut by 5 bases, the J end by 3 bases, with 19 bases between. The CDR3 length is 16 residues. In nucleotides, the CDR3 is TGTGCCAGCAGTCTGCTGACGGGACTCCGTCACACTGAAGCTTTCTTT. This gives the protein CASSLLTGLRHTEAFF.

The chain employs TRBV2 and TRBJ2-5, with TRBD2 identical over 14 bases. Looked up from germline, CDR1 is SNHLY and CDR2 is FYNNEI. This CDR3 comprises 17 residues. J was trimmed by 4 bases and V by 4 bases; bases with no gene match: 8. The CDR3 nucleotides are TGTGCCAGCAGTGGGGGGGGACTAGCGGGAGTGGGAGAGACCCAGTACTTC. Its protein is CASSGGGLAGVGETQYF.